A single sample is the source of the 16 T cell receptor beta chains below, sequenced in a study of lymphopenia after photon versus proton radiotherapy. Using immunoSEQ multiplex PCR, the repertoire was profiled, and TCRdb retains in-frame clones only, with some absent. The sample carries tens of thousands of clones, approximately 87% recorded once. Sequenced here: peripheral blood, sampled from a patient treated with proton-based radiotherapy. Receptors originate from a woman between 65 and 79 years old with pancreatic cancer.

The chain is built from TRBV28 and TRBJ1-1, with a weak D call TRBD1 (6 bases). The CDR3 is 14 residues long. Trimming pared 5 bases from V and 7 bases from J, leaving 17 bases between. From germline, CDR1 is MDHEN and CDR2 SYDVKM. CDR3 loop: CASSLPRGHNEAFF. The CDR3 region has the DNA TGTGCCAGCAGTCTCCCTCGGGGGCATAATGAAGCTTTCTTT.

The rearrangement links TRBV9 to TRBJ2-3; 9 bases agree with TRBD2. This CDR3 has 16 residues. The ends lost 0 bases at V and 4 bases at J; junction bases unmatched: 6. The germline V gene has CDR1 SGDLS and CDR2 YYNGEE. This chain's CDR3 is CASSVVASGMSDTQYF. CDR3 DNA sequence: TGTGCCAGCAGCGTAGTGGCTAGCGGGATGTCAGATACGCAGTATTTT.

CDR3 residues: CASSQSSGSNEQFF. Here the CDR3 DNA reads TGTGCCAGCTCACAATCTAGCGGGAGCAATGAGCAGTTCTTC. The chain uses TRBV18 and TRBJ2-1; 10 nucleotides agree with TRBD2. V was pared by 4 bases and J by 6 bases, with 3 bases of the junction left unmatched. Germline values: CDR1 KGHSH, CDR2 LQKENI. The CDR3 runs 14 residues. Drawing the rest from reference TRBV18 and TRBJ2-1, the complete variable domain is NAGVMQNPRHLVRRRGQEARLRCSPMKGHSHVYWYRQLPEEGLKFMVYLQKENIIDESGMPKERFSAEFPKEGPSILRIQQVVRGDSAAYFCASSQSSGSNEQFFGPGTRLTVL.

The gene calls are TRBV19 and TRBJ1-1, with D unclear. Germline CDR1 LNHDA, CDR2 SQIVND (reference sequence). The CDR3 is 14 amino acids. Trimming pared 3 bases from V and 0 bases from J, leaving 8 bases between. CDR3 loop: CASSMGNMNTEAFF. DNA of the CDR3: TGTGCCAGTAGTATGGGGAATATGAACACTGAAGCTTTCTTT.

V and J are TRBV14 and TRBJ2-5; TRBD1 is a possible D gene (5 bases). From germline, CDR1 is SGHDN and CDR2 FVKESK. The V end lost 4 bases, the J end lost 3 bases, and 21 bases lay between the germline ends. The CDR3 length is 17 residues. CDR3 protein: CASSREGALAQKETQYF. CDR3 nucleotide sequence: TGTGCCAGCAGCCGCGAAGGGGCCCTCGCACAGAAAGAGACCCAGTACTTC.

The chain employs TRBV18 and TRBJ2-5; 10 bases map to TRBD1. The J segment lost 4 bases and the V segment lost 2 bases, leaving 4 bases of the junction unmatched. The CDR3 length is 15 residues. CDR1 and CDR2 (germline): KGHSH, LQKENI. The CDR3 sequence is CASSPGTGVRETQYF. CDR3 coding DNA: TGTGCCAGCTCACCAGGGACAGGGGTTAGAGAGACCCAGTACTTC.

The genes are TRBV30 and TRBJ1-6; D is uncertain. In germline, CDR1 is GTSNPN, CDR2 SVGIG (reference sequence). Trimming left V 2 bases short and J 10 bases short, with 12 bases between. The CDR3 sequence is 13 residues long. The CDR3 nucleotides are TGTGCCTGGAGTTCTGGGTATGAGTCACCCCTCCACTTT. This sequence encodes CAWSSGYESPLHF.

This chain connects TRBV10-2 to TRBJ2-1; 10 nucleotides line up with TRBD1. Germline V gene sequence: CDR1 WSHSY, CDR2 SAAADI. V dropped 8 bases and J dropped 5; count of bases not matched to a gene: 6. The CDR3 is 14 amino acids. CDR3 DNA sequence: TGCGCCAGCCGACCGGGACAGGGGAACAATGAGCAGTTCTTC. Its protein product is CASRPGQGNNEQFF.

V gene TRBV9 combines with J gene TRBJ2-3; no clear D. V was pared by 0 bases and J by 0 bases, with 8 bases between. Per germline, CDR1 SGDLS and CDR2 YYNGEE. CDR3 size: 15 residues. DNA of the CDR3: TGTGCCAGCAGCGTAGGAGTCGACAGCACAGATACGCAGTATTTT. It yields the protein CASSVGVDSTDTQYF. The full variable domain, in which reference TRBV9 and TRBJ2-3 provide the parts outside the CDR3, is DSGVTQTPKHLITATGQRVTLRCSPRSGDLSVYWYQQSLDQGLQFLIQYYNGEERAKGNILERFSAQQFPDLHSELNLSSLELGDSALYFCASSVGVDSTDTQYFGPGTRLTVL.

V usage is TRBV5-1 and J usage is TRBJ2-7, with TRBD1 matching over 7 bases. Germline V gene data show CDR1 as SGHRS and CDR2 as YFSETQ. This CDR3 has 13 amino acids. V lost 6 bases to trimming and J lost 6 bases; unmatched junction nucleotides: 9. CDR3 nucleotides: TGCGCCAGCACCGGACAGGACCGGGGCGAGCAGTACTTC. Its translation is CASTGQDRGEQYF.

The chain recombines TRBV27 with TRBJ1-1; D is undetermined. This CDR3 comprises 13 residues. Trimming took 1 base from V and 5 from J, leaving 8 bases between them. Looked up from germline, CDR1 is MNHEY and CDR2 is SMNVEV (reference sequence). CDR3 DNA: TGTGCCAGCAGTTTATATCGGGGAACTGAAGCTTTCTTT. Translating gives CASSLYRGTEAFF.

The chain employs TRBV28 and TRBJ2-1; D is ambiguous. The CDR3 sequence is 14 residues long. Germline-derived CDR1 and CDR2 are MDHEN and SYDVKM. V gave up 3 bases and J gave up 3 bases, with 9 bases separating them. The CDR3 DNA follows: TGTGCCAGCAGTTTGCGTGAATTCTACAATGAGCAGTTCTTC. As protein: CASSLREFYNEQFF.

The chain links TRBV5-1 to TRBJ2-1, with 13 bases fitting TRBD2. CDR1 and CDR2 from the germline V gene are SGHRS and YFSETQ. The CDR3 contains 15 residues. V lost 3 bases to trimming and J lost 10 bases; unmatched junction nucleotides: 7. The CDR3 loop reads CASSSTSGGPLEQFF. The CDR3 DNA reads TGCGCCAGCAGCTCGACTAGCGGGGGGCCTTTGGAGCAGTTCTTC.

This CDR3 is CASSLGGPGTGELFF. The CDR3 nucleotides are TGTGCCAGCAGCTTGGGGGGGCCCGGGACCGGGGAGCTGTTTTTT. The chain uses TRBV11-3 and TRBJ2-2, with a weak D call TRBD2 (7 bases). This CDR3 is 15 amino acids long. V shed 3 bases and J shed 5 bases, with 13 bases lying between them. The germline CDR1 and CDR2 sequences are SGHNT and YENEEA.

The V and J genes are TRBV5-4 and TRBJ1-1; D is undetermined. V was clipped by 2 bases and J by 0 bases, with 11 bases between them. Germline V gene lookup returns CDR1 SGHNT and CDR2 YYREEE (reference sequence). This CDR3 is built from 15 residues. CDR3 coding DNA: TGTGCCAGCAGCTTTGCTCAGCTTATGAACACTGAAGCTTTCTTT. Protein: CASSFAQLMNTEAFF.

The CDR3 region has the DNA TGTGCCAGCATCCCCCGGGGGGCAGGAAACACTGAAGCTTTCTTT. This encodes CASIPRGAGNTEAFF. The V and J genes are TRBV28 and TRBJ1-1, with D perhaps TRBD1 (6 bases). The V gene lost 7 bases and the J gene lost 2 bases, with 17 bases spanning the gap. Germline CDR1 reads MDHEN; CDR2 reads SYDVKM. CDR3 length: 15 residues.